The T cell receptor (beta chain) described here comes from a study of cytotoxic CD8 clonotypes in ibrutinib-treated CLL. Study findings and constraints: Different sampling times were used for sustained-remission and progressing patients. At baseline, clonality was higher than in age-matched healthy donors and correlated with CD8+ counts.

Investigators sought sequencing depths of between 1 in 200,000 and 1 in 1 million T cells. Data came from immunoSEQ multiplex PCR; TCRdb stores just in-frame clones and leaves some out. Altogether approximately 330,000 clones are present, around four fifths being singletons, with the ten largest covering more than 6%. Investigators sourced approximately 2 micrograms of genomic DNA from cryopreserved PBMCs for TCR beta libraries. The CDR3 runs to 15 residues. From germline, CDR1 is SGDLS and CDR2 YYNGEE. V was shortened by 0 bases and J by 0 bases, with 7 bases between the two germline ends. Of note for this clone: The antigen remains unidentified. Distinct nucleotide sequences in the sample also encode this CDR3.

This specimen consisted of PBMCs, obtained before ibrutinib treatment. The V gene is TRBV9, the J gene TRBJ2-1; D gene ambiguous. The clonotype was recovered from a human donor with chronic lymphocytic leukemia. The CDR3 reads CASSVVSSSYNEQFF. DNA for the CDR3: TGTGCCAGCAGCGTAGTATCAAGCTCCTACAATGAGCAGTTCTTC.